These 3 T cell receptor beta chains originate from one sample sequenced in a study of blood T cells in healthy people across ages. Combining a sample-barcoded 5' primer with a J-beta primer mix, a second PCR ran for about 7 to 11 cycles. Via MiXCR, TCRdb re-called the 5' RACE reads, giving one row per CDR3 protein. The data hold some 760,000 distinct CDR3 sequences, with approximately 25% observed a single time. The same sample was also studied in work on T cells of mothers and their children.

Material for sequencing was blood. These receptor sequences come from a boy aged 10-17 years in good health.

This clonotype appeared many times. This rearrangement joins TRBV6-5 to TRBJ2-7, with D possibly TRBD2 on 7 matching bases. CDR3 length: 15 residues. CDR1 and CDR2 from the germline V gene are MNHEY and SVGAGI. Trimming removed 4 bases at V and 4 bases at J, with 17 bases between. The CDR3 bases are TGTGCCAGCAGTTCAGATGGAGGGGGGGTATACGAGCAGTACTTC. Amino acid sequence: CASSSDGGGVYEQYF.

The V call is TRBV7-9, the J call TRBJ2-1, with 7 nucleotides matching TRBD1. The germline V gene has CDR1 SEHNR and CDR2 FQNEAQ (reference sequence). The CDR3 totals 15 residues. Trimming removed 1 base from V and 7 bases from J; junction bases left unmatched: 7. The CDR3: CASSLGQPRGNEQFF. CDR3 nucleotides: TGTGCCAGCAGCTTAGGACAGCCCAGGGGGAATGAGCAGTTCTTC.

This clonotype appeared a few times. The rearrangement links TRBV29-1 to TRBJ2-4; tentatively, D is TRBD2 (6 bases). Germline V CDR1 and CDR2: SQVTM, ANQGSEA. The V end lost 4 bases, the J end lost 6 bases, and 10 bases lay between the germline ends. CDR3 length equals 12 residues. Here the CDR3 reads CSVVSGINIQYF. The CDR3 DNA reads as TGCAGCGTTGTTAGCGGTATAAACATTCAGTACTTC.